What follows describes a single TCR beta chain. Judged by its sample share, this clonotype qualifies as medium-sized (0.01 to 0.1%). The antigen this receptor binds is unknown. Per-nucleotide qualities are absent, and no much larger clonotype sits a single base away. This specimen comes from a study of spatial heterogeneity in lung cancer (dated by TCRdb to about 2019). Notes on the research overall: The donors were more than 60 patients from the lung TRACERx cohort who had early-stage, untreated non-small cell lung cancer. Follow-up PBMC samples were sequenced whenever available, and the median time to follow-up was approximately two years after resection. Beta-chain transcripts were consistently detected in greater numbers than alpha-chain transcripts, which likely reflected higher beta-chain transcript abundance. In the raw uncorrected reads, each unique combination of TCR and UMI appeared on average more than ten times. In non-small cell lung cancer, the study quantitatively compared TCR alpha and beta repertoires across several tumor regions, matched nontumor lung, and blood. Nonsynonymous mutation counts, determined by whole-exome sequencing of tumor tissue, were related to TCR repertoire features. At surgery, both alpha and beta chains were TCR-sequenced in some 220 tumor regions, fewer than 80 matched nontumor lung samples and around 50 PBMC samples. What the study reported, not specific to this receptor: Only around 15 patients were included in the comparisons of baseline and follow-up blood repertoires. Additional single-cell paired TCR alpha and beta sequencing was considered necessary to confirm, at a functional level, the hypothesis that regional TCRs recognize regional mutations. Ubiquitous expanded tumor TCRs were detected in blood more often at tumor resection than at routine follow-up.

CDR1 and CDR2 were assigned from the germline V gene (reference sequence) as PRHDT and FYEKMQ. The junction shows trimming of 4 bases on V and 1 base on J, and the gene matches do not reach 2 bases of it. The CDR3 has 14 amino acids, counting the end cysteine and phenylalanine. CDR3 DNA is the only sequence kept; it has 42 bases, read in frame from the first base. The intended sense of this specimen's time point label: blood at routine non-recurrence follow-up after resection. TCR sequencing used whole RNA extracted from tumor and nontumor lung tissue, or from cryopreserved PBMC samples, without cell sorting. Only patients with enough RNA available from two or more tumor regions were chosen for TCR sequencing. The library was made by 5' RACE. The instrument was a NextSeq 500. The TCR library protocol attached a unique molecular identifier to each TCR cDNA molecule to allow correction of PCR and sequencing errors. The study's processing was this. Decombinator tools were used for TCR identification, UMI-based error correction and CDR3 extraction. Expanded TCRs were defined as those above a frequency of 2 per 1,000, corresponding to the top 1% of the tumor frequency distribution. Each repertoire was subsampled 100 times to 5,000 TCRs, after which Renyi diversity was computed with the R vegan package. CDR3 similarity networks were built from amino acid triplet string-kernel similarity, with CDR3s being connected when pairwise similarity was above 0.82. In TCRdb, the public reads were trimmed at Q25 with fastp and aligned with MiXCR, with productive beta chains retained. Each record represents a unique CDR3 protein, reported with the most common genes and DNA among its rows. The V and J calls shown here were made by TCRdb, not taken from the authors' results. The sample data list 15,000 or so distinct CDR3 sequences, and about 20% of these were observed just once. Together, the top ten hold about 6.6% of the sample.

The sequence joins TRBV13 to TRBJ2-7, and TRBD1 matches 9 of the central bases. This receptor was taken from a male donor with early-stage non-small cell lung cancer. The sample was PBMCs, taken at follow-up. This receptor has the CDR3 CASSYGQGSYEQYF. The DNA sequence reads TGTGCCAGCAGCTACGGACAGGGGTCCTACGAGCAGTACTTC.